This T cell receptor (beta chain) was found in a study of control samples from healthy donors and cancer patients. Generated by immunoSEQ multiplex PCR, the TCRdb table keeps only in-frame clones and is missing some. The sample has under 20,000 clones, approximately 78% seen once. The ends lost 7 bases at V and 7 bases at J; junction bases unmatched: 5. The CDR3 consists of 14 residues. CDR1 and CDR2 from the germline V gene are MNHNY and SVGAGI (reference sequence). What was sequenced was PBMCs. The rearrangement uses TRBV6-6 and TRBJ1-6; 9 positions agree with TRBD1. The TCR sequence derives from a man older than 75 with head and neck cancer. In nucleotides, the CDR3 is TGTGCCAGCACCGGGACAGGGAGGAATTCACCCCTCCACTTT. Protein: CASTGTGRNSPLHF.